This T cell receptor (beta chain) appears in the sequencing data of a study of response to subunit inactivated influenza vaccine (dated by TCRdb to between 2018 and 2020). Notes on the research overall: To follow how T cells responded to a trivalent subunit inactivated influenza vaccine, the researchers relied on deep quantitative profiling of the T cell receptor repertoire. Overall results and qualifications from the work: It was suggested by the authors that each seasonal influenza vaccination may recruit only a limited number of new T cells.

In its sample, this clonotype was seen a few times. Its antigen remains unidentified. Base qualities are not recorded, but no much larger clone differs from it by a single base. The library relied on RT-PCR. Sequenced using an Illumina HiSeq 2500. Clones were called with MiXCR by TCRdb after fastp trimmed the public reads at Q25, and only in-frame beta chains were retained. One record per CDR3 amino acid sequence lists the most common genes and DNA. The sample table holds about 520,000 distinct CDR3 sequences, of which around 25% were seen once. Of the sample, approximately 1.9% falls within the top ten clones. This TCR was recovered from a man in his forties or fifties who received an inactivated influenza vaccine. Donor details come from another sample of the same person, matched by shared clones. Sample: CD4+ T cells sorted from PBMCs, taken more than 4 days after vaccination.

The sequence in DNA is TGTGCCAGCAGCCAAGGACAGGAGAACTATGGCTACACCTTC. This translates into CASSQGQENYGYTF. The rearrangement joined TRBV4-2 to TRBJ1-2; a tentative D match to TRBD1 spans 6 bases. The CDR3 holds 14 amino acids from the cysteine to the phenylalanine. CDR3 DNA only is kept here, 42 bases in frame from base 1. V and J lose 1 base and 2 bases, and a span of 8 bases separates them. CDR1 and CDR2 are drawn from the germline V gene: LGHNA, YNFKEQ.